This is a list of T cell receptor beta chains from one sample in a study of cytomegalovirus exposure and HLA in healthy donors. Sequencing used immunoSEQ multiplex PCR; TCRdb keeps in-frame clones, though not all of them. This repertoire includes about 210,000 clones. What was sequenced was PBMCs. The receptor source for this set is a woman in her thirties in good health and CMV-seropositive. The CDR3 runs from the conserved cysteine through the conserved F or W. Fields, in order: J gene, D gene, CDR3 length, V gene, CDR3 DNA, CDR3 protein. The D gene is left open where the match is weak.

j_gene: TRBJ2-5
d_gene: TRBD2
len: 16
v_gene: TRBV14
CDR3nt: TGTGCCAGCAGCCGTAGCGGCGGGAGCGTCCAAGAGACCCAGTACTTC
CDR3aa: CASSRSGGSVQETQYF

j_gene: TRBJ2-5
d_gene: NA
len: 13
v_gene: TRBV10-3
CDR3nt: TGTGCCATCAGTGGGACACTCCAAGAGACCCAGTACTTC
CDR3aa: CAISGTLQETQYF

j_gene: TRBJ1-4
d_gene: NA
len: 15
v_gene: TRBV7-8
CDR3nt: TGTGCCAGCAGCTTACAAGAGTTTAGAAATGAAAAACTGTTTTTT
CDR3aa: CASSLQEFRNEKLFF

j_gene: TRBJ2-1
d_gene: TRBD1
len: 12
v_gene: TRBV19
CDR3nt: TGTGCCAGTACCAACAGGGGCAATGAGCAGTTCTTC
CDR3aa: CASTNRGNEQFF

j_gene: TRBJ1-1
d_gene: TRBD1
len: 14
v_gene: TRBV6-5
CDR3nt: TGTGCCAGCAGGAACAGGGGAATGAACACTGAAGCTTTCTTT
CDR3aa: CASRNRGMNTEAFF

j_gene: TRBJ2-5
d_gene: NA
len: 11
v_gene: TRBV2
CDR3nt: TGTGCCAGCGCGGCCCAAGAGACCCAGTACTTC
CDR3aa: CASAAQETQYF

j_gene: TRBJ2-7
d_gene: TRBD1
len: 15
v_gene: TRBV6-5
CDR3nt: TGTGCCAGCAGTCCAGACAGGGGGCCCACCTACGAGCAGTACTTC
CDR3aa: CASSPDRGPTYEQYF

j_gene: TRBJ1-2
d_gene: NA
len: 15
v_gene: TRBV5-1
CDR3nt: TGCGCCAGCAGCTTGGCCATTTCGGTGGACTATGGCTACACCTTC
CDR3aa: CASSLAISVDYGYTF

j_gene: TRBJ2-1
d_gene: TRBD2
len: 12
v_gene: TRBV10-1
CDR3nt: TGCGTGCGGGGGGGTACCTACAATGAGCAGTTCTTC
CDR3aa: CVRGGTYNEQFF

j_gene: TRBJ1-1
d_gene: NA
len: 13
v_gene: TRBV7-9
CDR3nt: TGTGCCAGCAGCCGGGGGGCGAACACTGAAGCTTTCTTT
CDR3aa: CASSRGANTEAFF

j_gene: TRBJ1-2
d_gene: NA
len: 14
v_gene: TRBV28
CDR3nt: TGTGCCAGCAGTTTATTGCAGGGCCTTTATGGCTACACCTTC
CDR3aa: CASSLLQGLYGYTF

j_gene: TRBJ1-3
d_gene: NA
len: 15
v_gene: TRBV5-1
CDR3nt: TGCGCCAGCAGCTCCGTCGGGGTCTCTGGAAACACCATATATTTT
CDR3aa: CASSSVGVSGNTIYF

j_gene: TRBJ1-5
d_gene: TRBD1
len: 15
v_gene: TRBV27
CDR3nt: TGTGCCAGCAGTGCGACGGACAGGTATCTTCCCCCCCAGCATTTT
CDR3aa: CASSATDRYLPPQHF

j_gene: TRBJ2-3
d_gene: NA
len: 13
v_gene: TRBV2
CDR3nt: TGTGCCAGCAGGGCAGGATCTTCAGATACGCAGTATTTT
CDR3aa: CASRAGSSDTQYF

j_gene: TRBJ2-5
d_gene: TRBD2
len: 16
v_gene: TRBV5-4
CDR3nt: TGTGCCAGCAGCTCATCTCTTAGCGGGGGGCAAGAGACCCAGTACTTC
CDR3aa: CASSSSLSGGQETQYF

j_gene: TRBJ1-2
d_gene: NA
len: 13
v_gene: TRBV2
CDR3nt: TGTGCCAGCAGTGATGAGGCACTTAATGGCTACACCTTC
CDR3aa: CASSDEALNGYTF

j_gene: TRBJ1-1
d_gene: TRBD1
len: 13
v_gene: TRBV18
CDR3nt: TGTGCCAGCTCTCCCACAGGGGGCAGGGAAGCTTTCTTT
CDR3aa: CASSPTGGREAFF

j_gene: TRBJ2-1
d_gene: TRBD2
len: 15
v_gene: TRBV19
CDR3nt: TGTGCCAGTAGTTCTTTAGCGGGAGCTGGCTATGAGCAGTTCTTC
CDR3aa: CASSSLAGAGYEQFF

j_gene: TRBJ2-2
d_gene: NA
len: 13
v_gene: TRBV7-9
CDR3nt: TGTGCCAGCAGCTCAACAGGGCACGGGGAGCTGTTTTTT
CDR3aa: CASSSTGHGELFF

j_gene: TRBJ2-7
d_gene: NA
len: 13
v_gene: TRBV6-1
CDR3nt: TGTGCCAGCAGCCACCGGGACACCTACGAGCAGTACTTC
CDR3aa: CASSHRDTYEQYF

j_gene: TRBJ1-4
d_gene: NA
len: 14
v_gene: TRBV6-1
CDR3nt: TGTGCCAGCAGTGAGGACATATATAATGAAAAACTGTTTTTT
CDR3aa: CASSEDIYNEKLFF

j_gene: TRBJ2-5
d_gene: NA
len: 13
v_gene: TRBV10-3
CDR3nt: TGTGCCATCAGTGAGCCCGGGTCGGAGACCCAGTACTTC
CDR3aa: CAISEPGSETQYF

j_gene: TRBJ2-2
d_gene: NA
len: 15
v_gene: TRBV7-7
CDR3nt: TGTGCCAGCAGCCCAGCGGACAGTTATACCGGGGAGCTGTTTTTT
CDR3aa: CASSPADSYTGELFF

j_gene: TRBJ1-3
d_gene: NA
len: 15
v_gene: TRBV5-1
CDR3nt: TGCGCCAGCAGCTTGTCGGTGAACTCTGGAAACACCATATATTTT
CDR3aa: CASSLSVNSGNTIYF

j_gene: TRBJ1-2
d_gene: NA
len: 15
v_gene: TRBV7-6
CDR3nt: TGTGCCAGCAGCTTACGGGGGGGAGCCAAGTATGGCTACACCTTC
CDR3aa: CASSLRGGAKYGYTF

j_gene: TRBJ2-7
d_gene: NA
len: 15
v_gene: TRBV10-1
CDR3nt: TGCGCCAGCAGTGAAACGACAGCGAGGTCCTACGAGCAGTACTTC
CDR3aa: CASSETTARSYEQYF

j_gene: TRBJ1-4
d_gene: TRBD1
len: 16
v_gene: TRBV19
CDR3nt: TGTGCCAGTAGTATCGGGACAGCGGCAACTAATGAAAAACTGTTTTTT
CDR3aa: CASSIGTAATNEKLFF

j_gene: TRBJ1-6
d_gene: NA
len: 14
v_gene: TRBV7-9
CDR3nt: TGTGCCAGCAGCTTAGGGCTGGATAATTCACCCCTCCACTTT
CDR3aa: CASSLGLDNSPLHF

j_gene: TRBJ2-5
d_gene: NA
len: 16
v_gene: TRBV15
CDR3nt: TGTGCCACCAGCAGAGACCGGAGGGGCCATGACGGGACCCAGTACTTC
CDR3aa: CATSRDRRGHDGTQYF

j_gene: TRBJ1-1
d_gene: NA
len: 17
v_gene: TRBV7-2
CDR3nt: TGTGCCAGCAGTTCAACGGGGGGAATTATTATGAACACTGAAGCTTTCTTT
CDR3aa: CASSSTGGIIMNTEAFF

j_gene: TRBJ1-6
d_gene: TRBD1
len: 14
v_gene: TRBV6-1
CDR3nt: TGTGCCAGCAGATTGACAGGGTATAATTCACCCCTCCACTTT
CDR3aa: CASRLTGYNSPLHF

j_gene: TRBJ2-7
d_gene: NA
len: 10
v_gene: TRBV6-6
CDR3nt: TGTGCCAGCGGTGGGACAAGGCAGTACTTC
CDR3aa: CASGGTRQYF

j_gene: TRBJ1-4
d_gene: NA
len: 15
v_gene: TRBV10-3
CDR3nt: TGTGCCATCAGTGGGGTAAATGACGGGAATGAAAAACTGTTTTTT
CDR3aa: CAISGVNDGNEKLFF

j_gene: TRBJ2-5
d_gene: TRBD2
len: 14
v_gene: TRBV9
CDR3nt: TGTGCCAGCAGCGTTAGCGGGGGGAGGGAGACCCAGTACTTC
CDR3aa: CASSVSGGRETQYF

j_gene: TRBJ2-1
d_gene: TRBD1
len: 14
v_gene: TRBV4-1
CDR3nt: TGCGCCAGCAGCCACCAGACAGGGGGGAATGAGCAGTTCTTC
CDR3aa: CASSHQTGGNEQFF

j_gene: TRBJ2-7
d_gene: NA
len: 13
v_gene: TRBV29-1
CDR3nt: TGCAGCGTTGAAGAGGTCAGGCCGTACGAGCAGTACTTC
CDR3aa: CSVEEVRPYEQYF

j_gene: TRBJ2-7
d_gene: NA
len: 13
v_gene: TRBV30
CDR3nt: TGTGCCTGGAGTGTTCGAGGACTCTACGAGCAGTACTTC
CDR3aa: CAWSVRGLYEQYF

j_gene: TRBJ2-7
d_gene: TRBD1
len: 15
v_gene: TRBV6-1
CDR3nt: TGTGCCAGCAGTGAACCGACAGGGGGCTGGGACGAGCAGTACTTC
CDR3aa: CASSEPTGGWDEQYF

j_gene: TRBJ2-7
d_gene: TRBD1
len: 14
v_gene: TRBV6-1
CDR3nt: TGTGCCAGCAGTCGGGACAGGAGCTCCTACGAGCAGTACTTC
CDR3aa: CASSRDRSSYEQYF

j_gene: TRBJ1-3
d_gene: NA
len: 14
v_gene: TRBV6-5
CDR3nt: TGTGCCAGCGGTGGCAGGGGCTCTGGAAACACCATATATTTT
CDR3aa: CASGGRGSGNTIYF